The next 9 T cell receptor beta chains were all read from a single sample in a study of blood T cell repertoires in COVID-19. Assay used: immunoSEQ multiplex PCR; TCRdb lists only in-frame clones, some missing. The table has 200,000 to 250,000 clones, more than 80% seen once. The sequencing sample was made of peripheral blood. All receptors derive from a young man with COVID-19, enrolled during active disease.

V usage is TRBV18 and J usage is TRBJ2-7, with 7 bases that match TRBD1. The CDR3 sequence is 13 residues long. Germline values: CDR1 KGHSH, CDR2 LQKENI. Trimming at V came to 5 bases and at J to 4 bases, leaving 5 bases not matched to a gene. In DNA form, the CDR3 reads TGTGCCAGCTCAGCCTCACAGGGGTACGAGCAGTACTTC. It is translated as CASSASQGYEQYF.

The chain has TRBV7-9 and TRBJ2-3; D unclear. Germline assignment: CDR1 SEHNR and CDR2 FQNEAQ (reference sequence). V was cut by 6 bases and J by 3 bases, with 13 bases left in between. CDR3 length: 14 amino acids. CDR3: CASRPQTRTDTQYF. The CDR3 DNA reads as TGTGCCAGCAGGCCTCAAACGCGGACAGATACGCAGTATTTT.

The V and J genes are TRBV9 and TRBJ2-3; TRBD2 matches at 10 bases. Unmatched junction bases numbered 3, after V lost 2 bases and J lost 3 bases. The CDR3 is 15 amino acids. The germline CDR1 and CDR2 sequences are SGDLS and YYNGEE. CDR3 protein: CASSVASGRTDTQYF. Written as DNA, the CDR3 is TGTGCCAGCAGCGTCGCTAGCGGGAGAACAGATACGCAGTATTTT.

The chain recombines TRBV7-2 with TRBJ1-6; TRBD1 is a possible D gene (5 bases). CDR1 is SGHTA and CDR2 is FQGNSA in the germline V gene. The CDR3 contains 13 residues. Trimming removed 2 bases from V and 9 bases from J, with 8 bases in between. DNA for the CDR3: TGTGCCAGCAGCTTAAACCAGGGTTCACCCCTCCACTTT. It translates to CASSLNQGSPLHF. Supplemented by reference TRBV7-2 and TRBJ1-6, the full variable domain reads GAGVSQSPSNKVTEKGKDVELRCDPISGHTALYWYRQSLGQGLEFLIYFQGNSAPDKSGLPSDRFSAERTGGSVSTLTIQRTQQEDSAVYLCASSLNQGSPLHFGNGTRLTVT.

The chain has TRBV24-1 and TRBJ2-1; D unresolved. The germline V gene has CDR1 KGHDR and CDR2 SFDVKD. The V and J ends lost 6 bases and 0 bases respectively, with 8 bases between them. This CDR3 region has 14 residues. The CDR3 bases are TGTGCCACCAGTAAAACTAACTCCTACAATGAGCAGTTCTTC. This encodes CATSKTNSYNEQFF.

The V and J genes are TRBV13 and TRBJ2-2, with 7 bases that match TRBD2. The junction had 10 bases not matched to a gene; V was cut back by 3 bases and J by 6 bases. The CDR3 sequence is 16 residues long. CDR1 is PRHDT and CDR2 is FYEKMQ in the germline V gene (reference sequence). DNA of the CDR3: TGTGCCAGCAGCTTGAGGCGGGGGACGGTCGCCGGGGAGCTGTTTTTT. It yields the protein CASSLRRGTVAGELFF.

This chain's CDR3 is CASSRYGLANEQFF. CDR3 bases: TGTGCCAGCAGCCGATATGGGTTAGCCAATGAGCAGTTCTTC. The chain is built from TRBV3-1 (or the pseudogene TRBV3-2) and TRBJ2-1; unclear D gene. This CDR3 is 14 amino acids long. Looked up from germline, CDR1 is LGHDT and CDR2 is YNNKEL (reference sequence). V lost 4 bases and J lost 6, with 13 bases in between.

The J gene is TRBJ1-4, the V gene TRBV7-9; perhaps TRBD1 as D (6 bases). Germline CDR1 SEHNR, CDR2 FQNEAQ (reference sequence). This CDR3 is 13 amino acids long. V shed 8 bases and J shed 8 bases, with 15 bases lying between them. CDR3 in DNA: TGTGCCAGCTCCTCAAAAGGGGGAGAAAAACTGTTTTTT. It specifies CASSSKGGEKLFF. The full variable domain, in which reference TRBV7-9 and TRBJ1-4 provide the parts outside the CDR3, is DTGVSQNPRHKITKRGQNVTFRCDPISEHNRLYWYRQTLGQGPEFLTYFQNEAQLEKSRLLSDRFSAERPKGSFSTLEIQRTEQGDSAMYLCASSSKGGEKLFFGSGTQLSVL.

The chain couples TRBV7-8 to TRBJ2-1; D remains ambiguous. V lost 3 bases and J 4 bases, leaving 13 bases between the germline ends. This CDR3 comprises 15 residues. Germline V gene lookup returns CDR1 SGHVS and CDR2 FQNEAQ. The CDR3 DNA reads TGTGCCAGCAGCTTTACTACTACCGGGTACAATGAGCAGTTCTTC. This translates into CASSFTTTGYNEQFF.